Here is one T cell receptor (beta chain) with its context. Some clones are missing from TCRdb's copy, which holds only in-frame ones; the method was immunoSEQ multiplex PCR. The sample gives around 140,000 clones, 89% of which show up once; around 1.7% is in the top ten. The data originate from a study of T cell responses to AZD1222 COVID-19 vaccine. V was cut by 2 bases and J by 4 bases, with 12 bases left in between. CDR1 SGDLS and CDR2 YYNGEE come from the germline V gene. The CDR3 consists of 14 residues. Sequencing was performed on peripheral blood, taken 28 days after the second AZD1222 dose. This receptor was identified in an adult who received the AZD1222 COVID-19 vaccine. The V and J genes are TRBV9 and TRBJ1-1; D gene uncertain. CDR3: CASSVGRVGTEAFF. The DNA of the CDR3 is TGTGCCAGCAGCGTCGGTCGGGTTGGCACTGAAGCTTTCTTT.